Sequencing of this T cell receptor (beta chain) was carried out in a study of blood T cell repertoires in COVID-19. The protocol was immunoSEQ multiplex PCR, while the TCRdb copy is restricted to in-frame clones and leaves out a portion. The table records about 140,000 clones, 65% to 85% of them present only once. During active infection, Seattle patients enrolled and were then monitored through disease. Sequenced: peripheral blood. The clonotype comes from a man aged 25 to 45 with COVID-19, enrolled during active disease.

The DNA for the CDR3 is TGTGCCACCAGTGATTTGGGCAGGGGGCATGGCTACACCTTC. Translating it yields CATSDLGRGHGYTF. The chain links TRBV24-1 to TRBJ1-2, with 8 bases aligning to TRBD1. CDR1 is KGHDR, CDR2 SFDVKD, per germline. The CDR3 has 14 amino acids. The J segment lost 6 bases and the V segment lost 0 bases, leaving 2 bases of the junction unmatched.